A single sample is the source of the 20 T cell receptor beta chains below, sequenced in a study of T-cell memory formation after mild COVID-19 listed by TCRdb under 2021. Library prep was done by 5' RACE. TCRdb names Illumina NovaSeq 6000 as the instrument used. TCRdb cleaned the public reads at Q25 with fastp, built clones with MiXCR and kept in-frame beta chains. Rows with a matching CDR3 protein are joined into one entry that keeps the most common DNA and genes. Across this sample there are some 300,000 distinct CDR3 sequences, with less than 25% seen only once. Around 23% of the sample comes from the top ten. Sequencing was carried out using PBMCs or a T cell subset sorted from them (not recorded which). The source is a man aged 18 to 29 who had mild COVID-19 (a few samples of this study predate the infection). The sample titles of this study are shuffled in the database, so cell type and time point are left out; the donor was told from shared clones.

V and J are TRBV7-9 and TRBJ2-1, with 9 positions matching TRBD1. The germline V gene encodes CDR1 SEHNR and CDR2 FQNEAQ (reference sequence). This CDR3 region has 14 residues. Unmatched junction bases numbered 5, after V lost 5 bases and J lost 6 bases. CDR3 sequence: CASSLLTGGNEQFF. The CDR3 DNA reads TGTGCCAGCAGCCTGCTGACAGGGGGCAATGAGCAGTTCTTC.

The chain joins TRBV7-2 to TRBJ1-2; D ambiguous. The V end lost 5 bases, the J end lost 2 bases, and 12 bases lay between the germline ends. The CDR3 has 14 amino acids. Germline CDR1 reads SGHTA; CDR2 reads FQGNSA. The DNA for the CDR3 is TGTGCCAGCAGCGCCCCCGGGGTGAACTATGGCTACACCTTC. Translating it yields CASSAPGVNYGYTF.

J is TRBJ1-2 and V is TRBV2; D remains ambiguous. CDR1 and CDR2 from the germline V gene are SNHLY and FYNNEI. This CDR3 spans 13 amino acids. V dropped 6 bases and J dropped 4 bases, with 12 bases sitting between them. CDR3 coding DNA: TGTGCCAGCAGCGGCGAAAGGACCTATGGCTACACCTTC. This encodes CASSGERTYGYTF. Complete variable domain (other parts from reference TRBV2 and TRBJ1-2): EPEVTQTPSHQVTQMGQEVILRCVPISNHLYFYWYRQILGQKVEFLVSFYNNEISEKSEIFDDQFSVERPDGSNFTLKIRSTKLEDSAMYFCASSGERTYGYTFGSGTRLTVV.

This clonotype was observed many times. The rearrangement uses TRBV4-1 and TRBJ1-6; the match to TRBD1 covers 8 bases. The CDR3 sequence is 20 residues long. The germline V gene has CDR1 MGHRA and CDR2 YSYEKL. Trimming at V came to 0 bases and at J to 8 bases, leaving 18 bases not matched to a gene. CDR3 protein: CASSQEPTLGQGSVYSPLHF. As DNA, the CDR3 is TGCGCCAGCAGCCAAGAACCTACATTAGGACAGGGAAGTGTATATTCACCCCTCCACTTT.

This clonotype was seen only a few times. The rearrangement links TRBV29-1 to TRBJ1-6, with TRBD1 identical over 9 bases. With V trimmed by 3 bases and J by 8 bases, 5 bases remained unmatched. Germline V lookup: CDR1 SQVTM, CDR2 ANQGSEA. The CDR3 runs to 14 residues. Here the CDR3 DNA reads TGCAGCGTTGAGGGGACAGGGCGGGATTCACCCCTCCACTTT. Translating gives CSVEGTGRDSPLHF.

The chain has TRBV7-9 and TRBJ1-2; D possibly corresponds to TRBD1 (5 bases). The CDR3 runs 13 residues. The germline gives CDR1 SEHNR, CDR2 FQNEAQ (reference sequence). V lost 4 bases and J 4 bases, leaving 10 bases between the germline ends. As DNA, the CDR3 is TGTGCCAGCAGCTCACAGGAGACCTATGGCTACACCTTC. Translated: CASSSQETYGYTF. The variable domain in full, with the rest retrieved from reference TRBV7-9 and TRBJ1-2, is DTGVSQNPRHKITKRGQNVTFRCDPISEHNRLYWYRQTLGQGPEFLTYFQNEAQLEKSRLLSDRFSAERPKGSFSTLEIQRTEQGDSAMYLCASSSQETYGYTFGSGTRLTVV.

This chain joins TRBV7-2 and TRBJ1-3, with D possibly matching TRBD1 (5 bases). The ends were cut back, 4 bases at V and 0 bases at J, with 10 bases in the middle. The germline CDR1 and CDR2 sequences are SGHTA and FQGNSA. The CDR3 extends over 15 amino acids. The CDR3 loop reads CASSSPGGSGNTIYF. The CDR3 nucleotides read TGTGCCAGCAGCTCCCCGGGGGGCTCTGGAAACACCATATATTTT. Variable domain in full (rest from reference TRBV7-2 and TRBJ1-3): GAGVSQSPSNKVTEKGKDVELRCDPISGHTALYWYRQSLGQGLEFLIYFQGNSAPDKSGLPSDRFSAERTGGSVSTLTIQRTQQEDSAVYLCASSSPGGSGNTIYFGEGSWLTVV.

This clonotype was detected only a few times. For the CDR3, the DNA is TGCGCCAGCAGCCACCTACAGGGGGCAGGCACAGATACGCAGTATTTT. Protein: CASSHLQGAGTDTQYF. The chain carries TRBV4-3 and TRBJ2-3; TRBD1 agrees at 9 bases. There are 16 residues in the CDR3. V was clipped by 3 bases and J by 1 base; unmatched bases: 5. The germline V gene has CDR1 LGHNA and CDR2 YSLEER.

The J gene is TRBJ2-7, the V gene TRBV4-2; D uncertain. Trimming stripped 2 bases from V and 4 bases from J, with 9 bases between. This CDR3 contains 13 residues. Germline V lookup: CDR1 LGHNA, CDR2 YNFKEQ. CDR3 protein: CASSQITSYEQYF. The CDR3 DNA reads TGTGCCAGCAGCCAAATCACGTCGTACGAGCAGTACTTC.

This rearrangement joins TRBV7-3 to TRBJ2-1; D not certain. This CDR3 spans 18 amino acids. Germline CDR1 reads SGHTA; CDR2 reads FQGTGA. V was shortened by 2 bases and J by 4 bases, with 21 bases between the two germline ends. Here the CDR3 DNA reads TGTGCCAGCAGCTTATCCCCATCGGTAGCCCACCCTTACAATGAGCAGTTCTTC. Translation: CASSLSPSVAHPYNEQFF.

The chain has TRBV29-1 and TRBJ2-7, with TRBD2 matching 9 bases. Trimming took 5 bases from V and 7 from J; bases not matched to a gene: 6. The CDR3 has 12 amino acids. Looked up from germline, CDR1 is SQVTM and CDR2 is ANQGSEA. The CDR3 DNA is TGCAGCGTTCGGGCTAGCGGGGAAGAGCAGTACGTC. Its protein product is CSVRASGEEQYV.

V is TRBV10-3 and J is TRBJ1-1; tentatively, D is TRBD1 (5 bases). Trimming cost V 8 bases and J 4 bases, with 8 bases left between them. CDR1 is ENHRY, CDR2 SYGVKD, per germline. The CDR3 totals 11 residues. This chain's CDR3 is CAIQGPTEAFF. The CDR3 DNA follows: TGTGCCATCCAGGGACCCACTGAAGCTTTCTTT.

J is TRBJ2-1 and V is TRBV6-5, with no clear D. The CDR3 length is 13 residues. Germline V gene sequence: CDR1 MNHEY, CDR2 SVGAGI. With 8 bases removed from V and 0 bases from J, the gap between germline ends came to 8 bases. The CDR3 nucleotides are TGTGCCAGCCACGGCATCTCCTACAATGAGCAGTTCTTC. Amino acids: CASHGISYNEQFF.

V is TRBV3-1 and J is TRBJ2-2; D might be TRBD2 (5 bases). The ends were cut back, 3 bases at V and 3 bases at J, with 20 bases in the middle. The CDR3 has 18 residues. The germline gives CDR1 LGHDT, CDR2 YNNKEL (reference sequence). The CDR3 reads CASSQLRPERAYTGELFF. CDR3 nucleotides: TGTGCCAGCAGCCAGTTAAGACCGGAGAGGGCGTACACCGGGGAGCTGTTTTTT.

This chain uses TRBV6-2 or TRBV6-3 with TRBJ2-1; possibly TRBD2 for D (6 bases). V was clipped by 8 bases and J by 4 bases, with 9 bases between them. The CDR3 consists of 12 residues. Germline loops: CDR1 MNHEY, CDR2 SVGEGT. DNA for the CDR3: TGTGCCAGCGGAGGGCAGTACAATGAGCAGTTCTTC. As protein: CASGGQYNEQFF.

This clonotype was counted only a few times. CDR3 sequence: CASSASDRWGEKLFF. The CDR3, as DNA: TGTGCCAGCAGCGCATCTGACAGGTGGGGTGAAAAACTGTTTTTT. This chain uses TRBV9 with TRBJ1-4; the D gene is possibly TRBD1 (6 bases). V was cut by 3 bases and J by 7 bases, with 16 bases left in between. Germline V lookup: CDR1 SGDLS, CDR2 YYNGEE. CDR3 length: 15 residues.

This clonotype was detected a few times. CDR3 bases: TGTGCCAGCAGTCCGGACCTGAACTACGAGCAGTACGTC. Its protein product is CASSPDLNYEQYV. The chain uses TRBV28 and TRBJ2-7; D unresolved. The germline V gene encodes CDR1 MDHEN and CDR2 SYDVKM. This CDR3 has 13 residues. V lost 5 bases to trimming and J lost 3 bases, with 11 bases between them.

In this sample, this clonotype turned up many times. This chain links TRBV6-2 or TRBV6-3 with TRBJ2-1; 7 nucleotides agree with TRBD1. The CDR3 has 14 amino acids. Germline-derived CDR1 and CDR2 are MNHEY and SVGEGT. J lost 0 bases, V lost 6 bases, and 2 bases had no gene match. The DNA of the CDR3 is TGTGCCAGCAGAGGGACAGCCTCCTACAATGAGCAGTTCTTC. Residues: CASRGTASYNEQFF.

This clonotype has only a few counts. This chain joins TRBV20-1 and TRBJ1-4; D possibly corresponds to TRBD1 (6 bases). V dropped 3 bases and J dropped 8 bases, with 13 bases sitting between them. Germline values: CDR1 DFQATT, CDR2 SNEGSKA (reference sequence). The CDR3 runs to 13 residues. For the CDR3, the DNA is TGCAGTGCTAGTCGGTCAGGGGAGGAAAAACTGTTTTTT. It encodes CSASRSGEEKLFF.

This clonotype was detected ten times or more. This chain connects TRBV12-3 or TRBV12-4 to TRBJ1-5; TRBD1 matches at 10 bases. CDR3 length equals 16 residues. V shed 4 bases and J 5 bases; nucleotides not matched to a gene: 8. In nucleotides, the CDR3 is TGTGCCAGCAGTTCCCGCCGGGACAGGGGCGATCAGCCCCAGCATTTT. Its protein product is CASSSRRDRGDQPQHF.